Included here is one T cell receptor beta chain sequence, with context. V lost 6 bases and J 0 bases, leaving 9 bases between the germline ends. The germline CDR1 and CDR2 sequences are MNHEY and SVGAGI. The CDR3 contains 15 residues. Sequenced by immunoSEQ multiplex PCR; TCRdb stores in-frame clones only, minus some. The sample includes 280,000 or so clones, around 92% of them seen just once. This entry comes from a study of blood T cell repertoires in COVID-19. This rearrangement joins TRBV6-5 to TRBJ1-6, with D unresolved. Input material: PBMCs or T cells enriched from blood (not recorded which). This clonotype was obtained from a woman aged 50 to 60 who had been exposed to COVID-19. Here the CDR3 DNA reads TGTGCCAGCAGAAACCCCGGCTCCTATAATTCACCCCTCCACTTT. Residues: CASRNPGSYNSPLHF.